These 27 T cell receptor beta chains share one sample of origin, sequenced in a study of blood T cell repertoires in COVID-19. TCRdb's table, derived via immunoSEQ multiplex PCR, lists solely in-frame clones and lacks some. There are approximately 150,000 clones in the sample; 82% occur only once, and 15% lies in the top ten. Sequenced: peripheral blood. The receptors derive from a human donor with acute or convalescent COVID-19. The donor label of this sample is uncertain.

The chain links TRBV20-1 to TRBJ2-7, with TRBD2 as a possible D gene (7 bases). The CDR3 totals 13 residues. Trimming removed 3 bases at V and 6 bases at J, with 15 bases between. CDR1 is DFQATT, CDR2 SNEGSKA, per germline (reference sequence). The CDR3 nucleotides are TGCAGTGCTAGTAGGGGGGGGGCCGTCGAGCAGTACTTC. Its protein is CSASRGGAVEQYF.

The chain has TRBV7-2 and TRBJ1-1, with D unresolved. Germline CDR1 reads SGHTA; CDR2 reads FQGNSA. The CDR3 length is 13 residues. With 2 bases removed from V and 4 bases from J, the gap between germline ends came to 8 bases. The CDR3 bases are TGTGCCAGCAGCTTACAGGAGGTCACTGAAGCTTTCTTT. Translation: CASSLQEVTEAFF.

This chain links TRBV29-1 with TRBJ2-7; D perhaps matches TRBD2 (6 bases). The length of the CDR3 is 16 residues. The V gene lost 6 bases and the J gene lost 1 base, with 22 bases spanning the gap. The V gene's germline CDR1 is SQVTM and CDR2 ANQGSEA. CDR3 DNA: TGCAGCGTATCCCCGGTAGGGACGGGGGATTCCTACGAGCAGTACTTC. Encoded protein: CSVSPVGTGDSYEQYF.

V gene TRBV6-1 combines with J gene TRBJ2-7, with D possibly TRBD2 on 7 matching bases. The CDR3 sequence is 15 residues long. Trimming left V 0 bases short and J 2 bases short, with 11 bases between. Germline loops: CDR1 MNHNS, CDR2 SASEGT. CDR3 sequence: CASSEAPRGPYEQYF. CDR3 bases: TGTGCCAGCAGTGAAGCTCCGCGGGGGCCCTACGAGCAGTACTTC.

CDR3 sequence: CASSTLALGGNNQPQHF. CDR3 DNA: TGTGCCAGTAGTACCTTGGCCCTAGGGGGCAACAATCAGCCCCAGCATTTT. This sequence joins TRBV19 and TRBJ1-5; 7 bases fit TRBD1. Trimming removed 4 bases from V and 3 bases from J; junction bases left unmatched: 12. The germline V gene encodes CDR1 LNHDA and CDR2 SQIVND (reference sequence). The CDR3 consists of 17 residues.

This chain links TRBV6-2 or TRBV6-3 with TRBJ2-7; 10 bases are a match to TRBD1. The ends lost 4 bases at V and 3 bases at J; junction bases unmatched: 6. This CDR3 contains 15 residues. Germline values: CDR1 MNHEY, CDR2 SVGEGT. CDR3 sequence (DNA): TGTGCCAGCAGTTCCCTCGGGACAGGGGACTACGAGCAGTACTTC. It encodes CASSSLGTGDYEQYF.

The rearrangement joins TRBV18 to TRBJ2-5; D possibly corresponds to TRBD2 (6 bases). The ends were cut back, 2 bases at V and 2 bases at J, with 18 bases in the middle. This CDR3 comprises 17 residues. Germline CDR1 is KGHSH and CDR2 is LQKENI. Written as DNA, the CDR3 is TGTGCCAGCTCACCAGTCCTAACTAGCCTAAATCAAGAGACCCAGTACTTC. This translates into CASSPVLTSLNQETQYF.

This clone was observed a handful of times. The chain recombines TRBV7-2 with TRBJ2-7, with 7 bases aligning to TRBD1. Germline CDR1 SGHTA, CDR2 FQGNSA. Unmatched junction bases numbered 7, after V lost 2 bases and J lost 6 bases. The CDR3 is made up of 14 amino acids. The CDR3 is CASSLTGDGREQYF. CDR3 sequence (DNA): TGTGCCAGCAGCTTAACAGGGGACGGCCGCGAGCAGTACTTC.

This clone was counted a single time. This chain joins TRBV18 and TRBJ2-7; 10 nucleotides agree with TRBD1. The V gene's germline CDR1 is KGHSH and CDR2 LQKENI. The V gene end was trimmed by 6 bases and the J gene end by 2 bases; junction bases not matched to a gene: 4. The CDR3 consists of 14 residues. CDR3: CASSPGQGAYEQYF. CDR3 nucleotides: TGTGCCAGCTCCCCCGGACAGGGGGCCTACGAGCAGTACTTC.

This clone has a handful of counts. The J gene is TRBJ1-2, the V gene TRBV6-5, with D unclear. Deletions cut 6 bases from V and 5 bases from J, with 16 bases between. Germline-derived CDR1 and CDR2 are MNHEY and SVGAGI. The CDR3 extends over 14 amino acids. CDR3: CASRSDGREYGYTF. The CDR3 DNA reads as TGTGCCAGCAGGTCCGACGGACGGGAGTATGGCTACACCTTC.

The rearrangement links TRBV3-1 (or the pseudogene TRBV3-2) to TRBJ2-2; TRBD1 aligns across 10 bases. The trim removed 4 bases at V and 7 bases at J, leaving 3 bases unmatched. Germline CDR1 and CDR2: LGHDT and YNNKEL (reference sequence). The CDR3 covers 14 residues. As DNA, the CDR3 is TGTGCCAGCAGCCCTCGGACAGGGGGCGGGGAGCTGTTTTTT. It specifies CASSPRTGGGELFF.

CDR3 bases: TGTGCCTGGAGAGATACAGGGGACGGAAAACTGTTTTTT. This translates into CAWRDTGDGKLFF. The chain is built from TRBV30 and TRBJ1-4, with 7 positions matching TRBD1. Germline CDR1 reads GTSNPN; CDR2 reads SVGIG (reference sequence). The CDR3 runs to 13 residues. The V gene end was trimmed by 3 bases and the J gene end by 10 bases; junction bases not matched to a gene: 8.

This clone was counted once. The chain is built from TRBV7-8 and TRBJ1-1; D possibly corresponds to TRBD1 (6 bases). V lost 1 base and J lost 4, with 7 bases in between. The CDR3 sequence is 13 residues long. From germline, CDR1 is SGHVS and CDR2 FQNEAQ. CDR3 nucleotide sequence: TGTGCCAGCAGCTTAGGAGGGGGCACTGAAGCTTTCTTT. Translation gives CASSLGGGTEAFF.

The chain is built from TRBV4-3 and TRBJ1-2; 7 nucleotides agree with TRBD1. J gave up 6 bases and V 3 bases, and 7 bases lay outside the gene matches. CDR1 and CDR2 from the germline V gene are LGHNA and YSLEER. This CDR3 contains 14 residues. CDR3 loop: CASSHTDRANGYTF. CDR3 in DNA: TGCGCCAGCAGCCACACCGACAGGGCTAATGGCTACACCTTC.

In this sample, this clone turned up once. The V gene is TRBV10-3, the J gene TRBJ2-7; 9 bases are shared with TRBD1. The ends lost 3 bases at V and 4 bases at J; junction bases unmatched: 7. Germline V gives CDR1 ENHRY, CDR2 SYGVKD. This CDR3 contains 15 residues. For the CDR3, the DNA is TGTGCCATCAGTGACCCCGGGACAGGGTTTTACGAGCAGTACTTC. Protein sequence: CAISDPGTGFYEQYF.

The chain uses TRBV9 and TRBJ2-1; 13 bases agree with TRBD2. The V and J ends lost 3 bases and 11 bases, in that order; junction bases with no gene match: 8. Germline V lookup: CDR1 SGDLS, CDR2 YYNGEE. The CDR3 consists of 15 residues. The CDR3 nucleotides are TGTGCCAGCAGCGGACACGGACTAGCGGGGGATAAGCAGTTCTTC. Translated: CASSGHGLAGDKQFF. Combining the CDR3 with reference TRBV9 and TRBJ2-1 gives the whole variable domain DSGVTQTPKHLITATGQRVTLRCSPRSGDLSVYWYQQSLDQGLQFLIQYYNGEERAKGNILERFSAQQFPDLHSELNLSSLELGDSALYFCASSGHGLAGDKQFFGPGTRLTVL.

The chain links TRBV12-2 to TRBJ2-1; the table gives TRBD2 as D, unverified against the DNA. TRBV12-2 is an annotated pseudogene. The CDR3 loop spans 16 amino acids. This chain's CDR3 is CASRLLLSPPDPEQFF. CDR3 nucleotide sequence: TGTGCAAGTCGCTTATTACTCTCACCCCCCGATCCTGAGCAGTTCTTC.

This clone has a handful of counts. The chain combines TRBV6-6 with TRBJ1-2; tentatively, D is TRBD1 (5 bases). Trimming removed 5 bases from V and 4 bases from J, with 14 bases in between. The germline V gene encodes CDR1 MNHNY and CDR2 SVGAGI (reference sequence). This CDR3 is built from 14 residues. In DNA, the CDR3 is TGTGCCAGCAGTGATGACAGAGATTCCTATGGCTACACCTTC. Translation: CASSDDRDSYGYTF.

The CDR3 nucleotides read TGCGCCAGCAGCCCTTTCGATCGGGGTATGAACACTGAAGCTTTCTTT. Amino acids: CASSPFDRGMNTEAFF. The V and J genes are TRBV5-1 and TRBJ1-1; D gene ambiguous. Deletions cut 4 bases from V and 0 bases from J, with 16 bases between. CDR3 size: 16 residues. Germline CDR1 and CDR2: SGHRS and YFSETQ.

This clone appeared once. The rearrangement links TRBV5-4 to TRBJ1-1; TRBD1 aligns across 7 bases. The CDR3 consists of 14 residues. Germline lookup yields CDR1 SGHNT and CDR2 YYREEE (reference sequence). V shed 2 bases and J 1 base; nucleotides not matched to a gene: 2. The CDR3 DNA is TGTGCCAGCAGCTTAGCAGGGGGGAACACTGAAGCTTTCTTT. It yields the protein CASSLAGGNTEAFF. Variable domain in full (rest from reference TRBV5-4 and TRBJ1-1): ETGVTQSPTHLIKTRGQQVTLRCSSQSGHNTVSWYQQALGQGPQFIFQYYREEENGRGNFPPRFSGLQFPNYSSELNVNALELDDSALYLCASSLAGGNTEAFFGQGTRLTVV.

In its sample, this clone was seen once. V usage is TRBV4-2 and J usage is TRBJ1-5; tentative D call: TRBD1 (6 bases). The CDR3 length is 15 residues. Trimming pared 2 bases from V and 5 bases from J, leaving 13 bases between. Germline CDR1 and CDR2: LGHNA and YNFKEQ. In nucleotides, the CDR3 is TGTGCCAGCAGCCAAAAGACAGGAGCTCATCAGCCCCAGCATTTT. Residues: CASSQKTGAHQPQHF.

The V gene is TRBV6-5, the J gene TRBJ2-3; no reliable D call. Trimming left V 7 bases short and J 0 bases short, with 14 bases between. Germline CDR1 and CDR2: MNHEY and SVGAGI. This CDR3 is 15 amino acids long. This CDR3 is CASTPRRSSTDTQYF. CDR3 DNA sequence: TGTGCCAGCACCCCTAGGAGATCTAGCACAGATACGCAGTATTTT.

This clone was counted only a few times. The chain uses TRBV7-6 and TRBJ2-1; TRBD2 aligns across 7 bases. CDR3 length equals 15 residues. Germline loops: CDR1 SGHVS, CDR2 FNYEAQ. The J segment lost 3 bases and the V segment lost 1 base, leaving 3 bases of the junction unmatched. This CDR3 reads CASSLGTSDYNEQFF. CDR3 sequence (DNA): TGTGCCAGCAGCTTAGGGACTAGTGACTACAATGAGCAGTTCTTC.

V gene TRBV5-1 combines with J gene TRBJ2-3; 9 bases align to TRBD1. Germline CDR1 reads SGHRS; CDR2 reads YFSETQ. The CDR3 sequence is 17 residues long. Unmatched junction bases numbered 17, after V lost 2 bases and J lost 10 bases. The CDR3 spells CASSLTLFGTGIAAQYF. The CDR3 DNA is TGCGCCAGCAGCTTAACCCTGTTCGGGACAGGGATTGCTGCGCAGTATTTT.

At least ten counts were recorded for this clone. The DNA for the CDR3 is TGTGCCAGCAGCCCCCCGGACTCCCTCTATGGCTACACCTTC. Its protein is CASSPPDSLYGYTF. The rearrangement links TRBV3-1 (or the pseudogene TRBV3-2) to TRBJ1-2, with D uncertain. This CDR3 is 14 amino acids long. Germline assignment: CDR1 LGHDT and CDR2 YNNKEL (reference sequence). The V gene lost 4 bases and the J gene lost 4 bases, with 13 bases spanning the gap.

The V and J genes are TRBV4-3 and TRBJ2-4, with D tentatively TRBD1 (6 bases). Germline CDR1 and CDR2: LGHNA and YSLEER. V was cut by 0 bases and J by 8 bases, with 20 bases left in between. The length of the CDR3 is 17 residues. In DNA form, the CDR3 reads TGCGCCAGCAGCCAAGAATCGACAGGTACCCTTATGGACATTCAGTACTTC. This gives the protein CASSQESTGTLMDIQYF.

The chain has TRBV6-5 and TRBJ1-3; 8 bases line up with TRBD1. The V gene's germline CDR1 is MNHEY and CDR2 SVGAGI. After removal of 8 bases from V and 1 base from J, the junction contained 4 bases not matched to a gene. The CDR3 runs 14 residues. CDR3 protein: CASGQGMSGNTIYF. CDR3 nucleotides: TGTGCCAGCGGACAGGGTATGTCTGGAAACACCATATATTTT.